The 9 T cell receptor beta chains below come from one sample, sequenced in a study of blood T cell repertoires in COVID-19. Sequencing used immunoSEQ multiplex PCR; TCRdb keeps in-frame clones, though not all of them. This table has roughly 70,000 clones, around 75% appearing once. Sequenced: peripheral blood. Receptor source: a man aged 65-85 years with acute or convalescent COVID-19.

The chain uses TRBV5-1 and TRBJ1-1; tentative D call: TRBD1 (5 bases). CDR1 and CDR2 from the germline V gene are SGHRS and YFSETQ. The germline V and J ends were trimmed by 0 bases and 1 base, with 16 bases remaining between them. The CDR3 is 17 residues long. The CDR3: CASSLDSSGATNTEAFF. The CDR3 DNA reads TGCGCCAGCAGCTTGGACTCCTCTGGGGCTACGAACACTGAAGCTTTCTTT.

The chain uses TRBV19 and TRBJ2-1, with D possibly TRBD1 on 6 matching bases. Trimming cost V 7 bases and J 6 bases, with 10 bases left between them. Germline CDR1 and CDR2: LNHDA and SQIVND (reference sequence). This CDR3 is 12 amino acids long. The DNA for the CDR3 is TGTGCCAGTAAAGCAGGGGCCAATGAGCAGTTCTTC. Translating it yields CASKAGANEQFF.

This chain joins TRBV5-6 and TRBJ1-2; D is possibly TRBD1 (5 bases). V was clipped by 4 bases and J by 4 bases, with 14 bases between them. The germline gives CDR1 SGHDT, CDR2 YYEEEE. This CDR3 has 14 amino acids. CDR3 nucleotide sequence: TGTGCCAGCAGCCGCGACAGTCTACCCTATGGCTACACCTTC. The encoded protein is CASSRDSLPYGYTF.

The chain uses TRBV7-6 and TRBJ2-1; 11 positions match TRBD2. CDR3 size: 18 residues. Trimming at V came to 1 base and at J to 0 bases, leaving 5 bases not matched to a gene. Germline lookup yields CDR1 SGHVS and CDR2 FNYEAQ. In nucleotides, the CDR3 is TGTGCCAGCAGCTTAGGACTAGCGGGATTGAGCTCCTACAATGAGCAGTTCTTC. Translated: CASSLGLAGLSSYNEQFF.

This rearrangement joins TRBV27 to TRBJ1-6; unclear D gene. Between the trimmed V and J ends, which lost 3 bases and 8 bases, there was a span of 11 bases. The CDR3 runs to 14 residues. In germline, CDR1 is MNHEY, CDR2 SMNVEV (reference sequence). This chain's CDR3 is CASSLRLGDSPLHF. CDR3 in DNA: TGTGCCAGCAGTTTGAGGCTGGGTGATTCACCCCTCCACTTT.

The chain joins TRBV11-2 to TRBJ2-1; D is undetermined. Germline CDR1 and CDR2: SGHAT and FQNNGV. V was trimmed by 4 bases and J by 0 bases, leaving 10 bases between them. The CDR3 extends over 15 amino acids. CDR3 loop: CASSSARSSYNEQFF. The CDR3 DNA follows: TGTGCCAGCAGCTCGGCTAGATCCTCCTACAATGAGCAGTTCTTC.

The genes are TRBV29-1 and TRBJ2-4; tentatively, D is TRBD2 (5 bases). The CDR3 sequence is 13 residues long. In germline, CDR1 is SQVTM, CDR2 ANQGSEA. Trimming left V 1 base short and J 8 bases short, with 12 bases between. In DNA form, the CDR3 reads TGCAGCGTTGAAGGGGCCAGAGCGGACATTCAGTACTTC. It is translated as CSVEGARADIQYF.

This sequence joins TRBV7-8 and TRBJ2-6, with a tentative D call TRBD2 (5 bases). Trimming removed 6 bases from V and 2 bases from J, with 11 bases in between. From germline, CDR1 is SGHVS and CDR2 FQNEAQ. This CDR3 is built from 15 residues. The CDR3 bases are TGTGCCAGCAGTCCATCCGGGACTGGGGCCAACGTCCTGACTTTC. Translation gives CASSPSGTGANVLTF.

Comments on this clone: An end of the junction does not agree with germline; a read error may underlie this. V is TRBV11-2 and J is TRBJ2-1, with D perhaps matching TRBD2 (7 bases). This CDR3 contains 14 residues. Germline V gene lookup returns CDR1 SGHAT and CDR2 FQNNGV. CDR3 in amino acids: CARSLGGGYNEQFF. The CDR3 DNA is TGTGCCCGCAGCTTAGGGGGGGGGTACAATGAGCAGTTCTTC. Full variable domain (outside the CDR3, taken from reference TRBV11-2 and TRBJ2-1): EAGVAQSPRYKIIEKRQSVAFWCNPISGHATLYWYQQILGQGPKLLIQFQNNGVVDDSQLPKDRFSAERLKGVDSTLKIQPAKLEDSAVYLCARSLGGGYNEQFFGPGTRLTVL.